This T cell receptor (beta chain) was identified during a study of shared clonotypes between healthy human individuals (dated by TCRdb to about 2020). Concerning the study at large: Two women and a few men aged 18 to 49 years were included in the cohort. For each donor, three plates each were used for CD4 naive and CD4 memory, two plates were used for CD8 naive, and one plate was used for CD8 memory. Blood TCR repertoires of about five healthy adults were deeply sequenced to estimate repertoire size and the extent of clonotype sharing between individuals. Different laboratories and diverse techniques were used to prepare libraries and sequence TCR repertoires, to increase sequencing depth and limit assay-specific biases. Each donor's leukapheresis produced roughly between roughly 0.85 and 9.5 billion PBMCs. What the work shows at the level of the full study, not this receptor alone: When a handful of donors were compared, the shared fraction of clonotypes was about 5% for naive CD4, over 3% for naive CD8, 2% to 2.5% for memory CD4, and less than 0.45% for memory CD8. Pairwise subsampling indicated that sequencing depth was expected to affect the degree of clonotype sharing among donors. Larger estimated clonotype richness was generally found for naive subsets than for memory subsets. Higher generation probabilities were observed for clonotypes shared by all four sorted-subset donors than for non-shared clonotypes. Sampling was restricted to blood, and TCR repertoires in tissue are likely to differ from TCR repertoires in blood. The genetic and exposure-history diversity represented was limited by the small number of donors. Even with the large sequencing depth, rarefaction of the sorted-subset datasets indicated that sequencing was incomplete.

Clipping removes 0 bases from V and 1 base from J, with 0 as the unmatched junction base count. From the germline V gene (reference sequence), CDR1 is WNHNN and CDR2 is SYGVQD. From the cysteine through the phenylalanine, the CDR3 covers 15 amino acids. Solely the CDR3 DNA is kept, with 45 bases framed from the first base. Turning to this clone: The target of this receptor is not known. Per-nucleotide qualities are absent, and no much larger clonotype sits a single base away.

Using the deep immunoSEQ assay, TCR CDR3 regions were amplified from genomic DNA by multiplex PCR. For each cell subset, the extracted genomic DNA was distributed evenly across all wells of several immunoSEQ 96-well plates, and each plate served as one replicate. Each replicate PCR for sorted subsets received about 210 ng genomic DNA, equal to roughly 33,000 T cell genomes. The purified libraries were quantified using a Qubit 3.0 fluorometer, sized with a Bioanalyzer 2100, and then quantified again using the KAPA Library Quantification kit. Every immunoSEQ 96-well plate was sequenced on a separate single-read 150-cycle Illumina NextSeq 550 flow cell. Processing in the source paper ran as follows. Because the immunoSEQ output held only junctional sequences and lacked quality scores, the filtering could not match the filtering applied to full-length reads. To assign V/J genes and CDR3, sequences were annotated against IMGT germline references using PyIR, a Python wrapper for IgBLAST v1.9. Reads were filtered out if the reads had weak V/J assignments (E-value above 1e-6), no CDR3, stop codons, out-of-frame junctions, or ambiguous translated residues. V3J clonotypes were defined by identical inferred V gene, J gene, and CDR3 amino acid sequence. Percentage overlap between repertoires was computed as shared unique clonotypes divided by the size of the smaller repertoire. Repertoire richness was assessed with RTK rarefaction, the Chao1 estimator, and Recon v2.1 estimates of unobserved clonotypes. Generation probabilities were computed with OLGA for all TCRbeta clonotypes obtained by the gDNA method from several donors. TCRdb took this table from immuneACCESS and kept in-frame rearrangements with V and J called. Such tables lack part of the clones; where checked against another copy, unresolved V genes explain under half of the gap, and the rest is unexplained. The DNA was the basis for D and trimming; V, J and clone size are from that table. The sample records a few million clones, just under 95% of which are singletons. The top ten constitute approximately 1.7% of the sample.

CD8 naive samples were obtained by positive selection for CCR7 among CD45RO-negative cells, yielding a CD45RA+CCR7+ population from which TemRA cells were excluded. Healthy HIV-negative adults with no recently reported acute infections or vaccinations were included as donors. Only Caucasian adults living in Nashville, Tennessee, USA were represented among the donors. After blood collection by leukapheresis, PBMCs were isolated using Ficoll-Histopaque density gradient centrifugation and then cryopreserved in the vapor phase of liquid nitrogen. Analytical flow cytometry was used to check the purity and quantity of each magnetically sorted T cell population. From each sorted fraction, genomic DNA was isolated and quantified by UV absorbance on a Nanodrop 2000c.

What was sequenced was naive CD8+ T cells from PBMCs. Interpreted using the paper, the cell subset or site label stands for: CD45RA+CCR7+. The sequence is built from TRBV10-1 and TRBJ2-1; TRBD2 matches 7 bases in the middle. The sequence was collected from a man aged 18-30 years in good health. Some clones in this sample may be carry-over from other donors' samples. For the CDR3, the sequence is CASSESRESYNEQFF. The nucleotide sequence is TGCGCCAGCAGTGAGTCGCGGGAGTCCTACAATGAGCAGTTCTTC.